The rows below give T cell receptor beta chains drawn from one sample of a study of blood T cell repertoires in COVID-19. Using immunoSEQ multiplex PCR, the repertoire was profiled, and TCRdb retains in-frame clones only, with some absent. The table has some 150,000 clones, around nine tenths seen once. Sequences were obtained from peripheral blood. The receptors come from a man aged 70 or older with acute or convalescent COVID-19. Both conserved end residues are part of each CDR3. A D gene is named only where the DNA matches it firmly. Clone sizes are given selectively: once, few, many, or a class where the clone is expanded.

>-|-|TRBJ1-4|TRBV5-1
TGCGCCAGCAGCTTGGACAGTCCCAATGAAAAACTGTTTTTT
CASSLDSPNEKLFF
>-|-|TRBJ2-2|TRBV6-6
TGTGCCAGCGGCCACGTAGACCAGGCTTACACCGGGGAGCTGTTTTTT
CASGHVDQAYTGELFF
>-|TRBD1|TRBJ2-2|TRBV7-3
TGTGCCAGCAGCCGAAGGGACAGAGCGGCCGGGGAGCTGTTTTTT
CASSRRDRAAGELFF
>once|TRBD1|TRBJ1-5|TRBV5-5
TGTGCCAGCAGCTCCGGGACAGGGGGCACTTACAATCAGCCCCAGCATTTT
CASSSGTGGTYNQPQHF
>-|-|TRBJ2-6|TRBV4-2
TGTGCCAGCAGCCAGCTAAAAAGAATCCCCGAGGACTTCTACTCTGGGGCCAACGTCCTGACTTTC
CASSQLKRIPEDFYSGANVLTF
>-|-|TRBJ2-3|TRBV5-1
TGCGCCAGCAGCTTGGCCGCTAACACAGATACGCAGTATTTT
CASSLAANTDTQYF
>once|TRBD1|TRBJ2-3|TRBV7-9
TGTGCCAGCAGCAAAGGACAGGGCGGGTCCCCTTCTTCAGATACGCAGTATTTT
CASSKGQGGSPSSDTQYF
>-|TRBD1|TRBJ1-2|TRBV28
TGTGCCAGCGGACAGGGGGGCTACACCTTC
CASGQGGYTF
>once|TRBD2|TRBJ2-1|TRBV7-6
TGTGCCAGCAGCTCTGGACTAGCGGGAGGGAATGAGCAGTTCTTC
CASSSGLAGGNEQFF
>-|-|TRBJ1-4|TRBV30
TGTGCCTGGAGGACGCCAGGGAACTGGGGTGAAAAACTGTTTTTT
CAWRTPGNWGEKLFF
>-|-|TRBJ1-5|TRBV27
TGTGCCAGCAGTGCCTTTGGAGATAGCAATCAGCCCCAGCATTTT
CASSAFGDSNQPQHF
>once|-|TRBJ2-7|TRBV18
TGTGCCAGCTCACGAGGGATCGCGTCCGCCTACGAGCAGTACTTC
CASSRGIASAYEQYF
>-|TRBD1|TRBJ1-1|TRBV28
TGTGCCAGCAGATCAGGGGGAACCCCTGAAGCTTTCTTT
CASRSGGTPEAFF
>-|TRBD2|TRBJ2-7|TRBV6-5
TGTGCCAGCAGCCTCGGGACTAGCGGATACTACGAGCAGTACTTC
CASSLGTSGYYEQYF
>once|-|TRBJ1-3|TRBV20-1
TGCAGTGCTAGTAGGACAGACTCTGGAAACACCATATATTTT
CSASRTDSGNTIYF
>-|-|TRBJ1-4|TRBV21-1
TGTGCCAGCAGCACCGGCCAGGGACAGGGTAATGAAAAACTGTTTTTT
CASSTGQGQGNEKLFF
>few|-|TRBJ1-5|TRBV28
TGTGCCAGCAAGGCAGGGAGGAGACAGCCCCAGCATTTT
CASKAGRRQPQHF
>-|-|TRBJ1-5|TRBV6-6
TGTGCCAGCAGTTCCGGGGAGAGAGACAATCAGCCCCAGCATTTT
CASSSGERDNQPQHF
>-|-|TRBJ2-7|TRBV19
TGTGCCAGTAGTAGTTCGGCAGGGGAAGGTTACGAGCAGTACTTC
CASSSSAGEGYEQYF
>-|TRBD1|TRBJ1-2|TRBV5-6
TGTGCCAGCAGCCGCCCCGCGGACAGGGAGCTCTCCTATGGCTACACCTTC
CASSRPADRELSYGYTF
>once|-|TRBJ2-7|TRBV10-3
TGTGCCACAGGAAGGACAGACTCCTACGAGCAGTACTTC
CATGRTDSYEQYF
>once|-|TRBJ2-7|TRBV7-6
TGTGCCAGCAGCTTGGGCCGCTACGAGCAGTACTTC
CASSLGRYEQYF
>-|TRBD1|TRBJ1-2|TRBV5-4
TGTGCCAGCAGCTTAGGGACAGGGGCCTATGGCTACACCTTC
CASSLGTGAYGYTF
>once|-|TRBJ2-1|TRBV29-1
TGCAGCGCCGGACGGACAGCGCTGGAGTCCAATGAGCAGTTCTTC
CSAGRTALESNEQFF
>-|TRBD2|TRBJ2-1|TRBV6-1
TGTGCCAGCAGTGAGGGTACTAGCGGGTTTCATGAGCAGTTCTTC
CASSEGTSGFHEQFF
>-|-|TRBJ1-2|TRBV6-5
TGTGCCAGCAGTTACGGCCACGGCTACACCTTC
CASSYGHGYTF
>-|-|TRBJ2-7|TRBV24-1
TGTGCCACCAGTGATCCTCATGGGGGGAACTACGAGCAGTACTTC
CATSDPHGGNYEQYF
>-|-|TRBJ1-5|TRBV3-1/TRBV3-2
TGTGCCAGCAGCCTAGCGGGGGACAGCAATCAGCCCCAGCATTTT
CASSLAGDSNQPQHF
>-|-|TRBJ1-1|TRBV4-3
TGCGCCAGCAGCCAACGACTCTTGGGAGTAGGGACTGAAGCTTTCTTT
CASSQRLLGVGTEAFF
>many|TRBD1|TRBJ2-7|TRBV18
TGTGCCAGCTCACCCACCGGACAGGGCGGGAAAGAGCAGTACTTC
CASSPTGQGGKEQYF
>-|-|TRBJ1-5|TRBV6-2/TRBV6-3
TGTGCCAGCAGCAGTTACCCCCCTGGAGGCGTCCGAAGGTCCCAGCATTTT
CASSSYPPGGVRRSQHF
>-|-|TRBJ2-7|TRBV7-3
TGTGCCAGCAGCTTAAGGCCCCCTTACGAGCAGTACTTC
CASSLRPPYEQYF
>-|TRBD1|TRBJ1-1|TRBV7-3
TGTGCCAGCAGCTTACAGGGGGCTAAAGGAACTGAAGCTTTCTTT
CASSLQGAKGTEAFF
>-|-|TRBJ1-6|TRBV27
TGTGCCAGCAGTAATGACAGGATCGATTCACCCCTCCACTTT
CASSNDRIDSPLHF
>-|TRBD1|TRBJ1-4|TRBV7-2
TGTGCCAGCAGCATACAGGGGTCTAATGAAAAACTGTTTTTT
CASSIQGSNEKLFF
>-|-|TRBJ1-6|TRBV4-3
TGCGCCAGCAGCCTTACCGGGACAAATTCACCCCTCCACTTT
CASSLTGTNSPLHF
>-|TRBD1|TRBJ2-1|TRBV29-1
TGCAGCGTTGATATCCGGGACAGCCATGAGCAGTTCTTC
CSVDIRDSHEQFF
>-|TRBD2|TRBJ2-5|TRBV5-6
TGTGCCAGCAGCGAGGGGACTAGCGGGAGTGCGGAGACCCAGTACTTC
CASSEGTSGSAETQYF
>-|-|TRBJ1-1|TRBV2
TGTGCCAGCAGTGACAGGTGGAGGAGCACTGAAGCTTTCTTT
CASSDRWRSTEAFF
>-|-|TRBJ1-2|TRBV5-1
TGCGCCAGCAGCCCGGGACAACTAGCTAACTATGGCTACACCTTC
CASSPGQLANYGYTF
>-|TRBD1|TRBJ2-5|TRBV5-6
TGTGCCAGCAGCTTGGCGGGACAGGGGCCAGAGACCCAGTACTTC
CASSLAGQGPETQYF
>-|-|TRBJ2-6|TRBV3-1/TRBV3-2
TGTGCCAGCAGCCAACCCACTGGGGCCAACGTCCTGACTTTC
CASSQPTGANVLTF
>-|-|TRBJ1-1|TRBV9
TGTGCCAGCAGCGTAGCCAGGGGGAACACTGAAGCTTTCTTT
CASSVARGNTEAFF
>-|-|TRBJ2-7|TRBV11-2
TGTGCCAGCAGTTCAGGGGCCTACGAGCAGTACTTC
CASSSGAYEQYF
>-|TRBD2|TRBJ2-7|TRBV2
TGTGCCAGAAAGACTAGCGCGAGCTCCTACGAGCAGTACTTC
CARKTSASSYEQYF
>-|TRBD1|TRBJ1-5|TRBV7-2
TGTGCCAGCAGCCCGATCGGACAGGGGGTAGAGCAGCCCCAGCATTTT
CASSPIGQGVEQPQHF
>-|-|TRBJ2-7|TRBV28
TGTGCCAGCAGTTGGGCAGGGGCCGTTGTGGAGCAGTACTTC
CASSWAGAVVEQYF
>-|-|TRBJ1-6|TRBV9
TGTGCCAGCAGCCCCCTCTCTGACAGGCAGAGCTCCTATAATTCACCCCTCCACTTT
CASSPLSDRQSSYNSPLHF
>-|-|TRBJ2-7|TRBV5-4
TGTGCCAGCAGCGGGGGCGGGAGTGTTTCCTACGAGCAGTACTTC
CASSGGGSVSYEQYF
>-|TRBD1|TRBJ1-2|TRBV9
TGTGCCAGCAGCGTAGCGACAGGGTTATCTAACTATGGCTACACCTTC
CASSVATGLSNYGYTF
>-|-|TRBJ2-7|TRBV5-4
TGTGCCAGCAGCTTGTTTTACGTTGTCGGAGGAGAGAGTTTC
CASSLFYVVGGESF
>-|TRBD1|TRBJ2-3|TRBV18
TGTGCCAGCTCACCACTATTGACAGGGAGCACAGATACGCAGTATTTT
CASSPLLTGSTDTQYF
>-|-|TRBJ1-3|TRBV6-5
TGTGCCAGCAGTACCTGGGGGCTCGGAAACACCATATATTTT
CASSTWGLGNTIYF
>medium-sized|TRBD2|TRBJ2-7|TRBV5-6
TGTGCCAGCAGCTTGGGGACTAGCGGGGGTTACGAGCAGTACTTC
CASSLGTSGGYEQYF
>-|-|TRBJ1-3|TRBV10-2
TGCGCCAGCAGTCTTGTCTCTGGAAACACCATATATTTT
CASSLVSGNTIYF
>-|TRBD2|TRBJ2-1|TRBV11-3
TGTGCCAGCAGCTTAGGGTCTAGCGGGACCTACAATGAGCAGTTCTTC
CASSLGSSGTYNEQFF
>-|-|TRBJ1-1|TRBV5-1
TGCGCCAGCAGCTTGGCAGGGGAAAGCACTGAAGCTTTCTTT
CASSLAGESTEAFF
>-|-|TRBJ2-1|TRBV29-1
TGCAGCGGGCAATGGGGACTCGCCTACAATGATCAGTTCTTC
CSGQWGLAYNDQFF
>-|-|TRBJ2-5|TRBV19
TGTGCCAGTAGTATGCGCAGGGATGAGACCCAGTACTTC
CASSMRRDETQYF
>-|TRBD1|TRBJ2-1|TRBV7-9
TGTGCCAGCAGCGAGGGGGCCGGCTCCTACAATGAGCAGTTCTTC
CASSEGAGSYNEQFF